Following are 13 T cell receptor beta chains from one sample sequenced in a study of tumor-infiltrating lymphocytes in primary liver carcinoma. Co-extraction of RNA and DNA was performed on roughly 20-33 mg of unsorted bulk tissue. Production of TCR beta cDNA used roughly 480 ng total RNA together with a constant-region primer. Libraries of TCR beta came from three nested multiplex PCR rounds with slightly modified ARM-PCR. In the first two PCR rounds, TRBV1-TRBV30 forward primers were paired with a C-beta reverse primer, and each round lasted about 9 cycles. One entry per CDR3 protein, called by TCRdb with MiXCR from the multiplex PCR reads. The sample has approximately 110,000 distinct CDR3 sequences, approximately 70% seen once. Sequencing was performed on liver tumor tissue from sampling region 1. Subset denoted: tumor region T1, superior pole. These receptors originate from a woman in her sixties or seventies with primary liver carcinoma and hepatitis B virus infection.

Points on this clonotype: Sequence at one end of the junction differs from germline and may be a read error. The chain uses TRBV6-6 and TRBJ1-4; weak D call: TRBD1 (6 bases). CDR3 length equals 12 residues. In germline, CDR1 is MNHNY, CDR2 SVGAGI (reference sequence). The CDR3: CVSSSRGEELFF. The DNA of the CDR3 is TGCGTCAGCAGTTCAAGGGGGGAGGAACTGTTTTTT.

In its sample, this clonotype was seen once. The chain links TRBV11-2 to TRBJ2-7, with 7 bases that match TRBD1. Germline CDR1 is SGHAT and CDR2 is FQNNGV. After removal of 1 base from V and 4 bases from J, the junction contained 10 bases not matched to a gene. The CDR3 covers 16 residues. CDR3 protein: CASSLVGTVGIYEQYF. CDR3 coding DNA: TGTGCCAGCAGCTTAGTTGGGACAGTGGGCATATACGAGCAGTACTTC.

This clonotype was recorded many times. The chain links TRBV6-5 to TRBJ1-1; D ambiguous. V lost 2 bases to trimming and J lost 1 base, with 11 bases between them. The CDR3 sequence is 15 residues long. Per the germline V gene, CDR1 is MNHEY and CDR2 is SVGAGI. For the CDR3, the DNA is TGTGCCAGCAGTTACGATAGTGCAGAGAACACTGAAGCTTTCTTT. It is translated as CASSYDSAENTEAFF.

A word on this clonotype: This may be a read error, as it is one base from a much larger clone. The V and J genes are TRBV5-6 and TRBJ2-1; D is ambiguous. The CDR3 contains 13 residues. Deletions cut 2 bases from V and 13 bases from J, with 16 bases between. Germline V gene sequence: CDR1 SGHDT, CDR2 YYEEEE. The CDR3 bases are TGTGCCAGCAGCTTCATGGAGCGATTTGACCAGTTCTTC. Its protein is CASSFMERFDQFF.

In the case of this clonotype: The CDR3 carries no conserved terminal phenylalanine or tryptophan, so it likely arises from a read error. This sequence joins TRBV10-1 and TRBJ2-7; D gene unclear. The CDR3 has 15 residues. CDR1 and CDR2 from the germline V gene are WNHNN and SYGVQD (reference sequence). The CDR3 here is CAGSASQRRGYEQYL. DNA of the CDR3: TGCGCCGGCAGTGCGTCTCAGAGAAGAGGCTACGAGCAGTACCTC.

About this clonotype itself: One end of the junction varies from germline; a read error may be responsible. The CDR3 DNA follows: TGCGCCAGCAGCGGAGGACGGGGGACTGGGGCCAGCGTCCTGACTTTC. As protein: CASSGGRGTGASVLTF. This chain connects TRBV5-1 to TRBJ2-6; tentatively, D is TRBD2 (6 bases). CDR1 is SGHRS and CDR2 is YFSETQ in the germline V gene. The CDR3 has 16 amino acids.

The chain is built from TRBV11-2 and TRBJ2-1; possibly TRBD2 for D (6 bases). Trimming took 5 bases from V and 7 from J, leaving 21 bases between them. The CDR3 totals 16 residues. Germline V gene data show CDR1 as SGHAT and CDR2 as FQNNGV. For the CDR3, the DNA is TGTGCCAGCAGCGGGGGGAGTGGCTACCCCCGGAATGAGCAGTTCTTC. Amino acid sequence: CASSGGSGYPRNEQFF.

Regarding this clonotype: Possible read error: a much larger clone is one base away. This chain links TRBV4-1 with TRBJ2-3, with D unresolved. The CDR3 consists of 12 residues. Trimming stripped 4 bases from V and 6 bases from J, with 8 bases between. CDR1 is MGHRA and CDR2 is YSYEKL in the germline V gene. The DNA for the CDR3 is TGCGCCAGCAGCCGAGACATGGATACGCAGTATTTT. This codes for CASSRDMDTQYF.

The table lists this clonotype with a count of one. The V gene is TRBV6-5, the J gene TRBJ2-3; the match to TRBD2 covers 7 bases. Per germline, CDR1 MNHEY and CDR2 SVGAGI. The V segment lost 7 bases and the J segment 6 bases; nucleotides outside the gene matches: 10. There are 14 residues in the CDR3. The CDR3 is CASMTSRNRDTQYF. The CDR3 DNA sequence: TGTGCCAGCATGACTAGCAGGAATCGTGATACGCAGTATTTT.

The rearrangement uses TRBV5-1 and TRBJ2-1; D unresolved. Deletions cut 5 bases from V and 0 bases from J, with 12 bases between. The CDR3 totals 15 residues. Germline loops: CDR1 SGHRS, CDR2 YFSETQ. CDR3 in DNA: TGCGCCAGCAGAAAGGAAGAGAGCTCCTACAATGAGCAGTTCTTC. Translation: CASRKEESSYNEQFF.

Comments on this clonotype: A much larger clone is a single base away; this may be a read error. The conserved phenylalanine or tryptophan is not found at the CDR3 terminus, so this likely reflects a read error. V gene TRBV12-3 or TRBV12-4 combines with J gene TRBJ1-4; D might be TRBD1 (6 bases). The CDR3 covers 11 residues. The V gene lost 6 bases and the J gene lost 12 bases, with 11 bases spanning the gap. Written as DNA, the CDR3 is TGTGCCAGCAGCGAACAGGGAGAACTGTTTTCT. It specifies CASSEQGELFS.

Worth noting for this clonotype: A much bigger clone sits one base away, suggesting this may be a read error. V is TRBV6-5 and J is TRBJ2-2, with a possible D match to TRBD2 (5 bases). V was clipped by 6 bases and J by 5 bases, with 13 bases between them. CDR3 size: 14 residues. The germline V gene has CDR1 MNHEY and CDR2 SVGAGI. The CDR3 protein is CASSYPWTTGELFF. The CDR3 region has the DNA TGTGCCAGCAGCTACCCATGGACTACCGGGGAGCTGTTTTTT.

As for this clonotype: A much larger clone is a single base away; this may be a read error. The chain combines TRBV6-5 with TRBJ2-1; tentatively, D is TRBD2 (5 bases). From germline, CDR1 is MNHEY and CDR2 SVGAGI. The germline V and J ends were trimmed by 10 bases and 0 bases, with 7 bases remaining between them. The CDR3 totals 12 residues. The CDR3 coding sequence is TGTGCCAACAGCGGCTCCTACAATGAGCAGTTCTTC. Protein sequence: CANSGSYNEQFF.